These 7 T cell receptor beta chains were all obtained from the same sample, sequenced in a study of post-analysis software for immune sequencing data. Tagging with unique molecular identifiers was a feature of the TCR beta cDNA libraries. MiXCR, applied by TCRdb to the PCR reads, yields one record per CDR3 protein. The repertoire includes 450,000 to 700,000 distinct CDR3 sequences, around 47% of them detected once, and more than 1.5% sits in the top ten. The study, taken as a whole, reports: Roughly five TRBV segments were more frequent in patients than controls; TRBV5-6, TRBV5-1 and TRBV20-1 belonged to this group.

The antigens for these receptors are not known. Sequencing input: blood. The receptors originated from a girl aged 10 to 17 with multiple sclerosis.

This clonotype appeared a few times. The chain has TRBV5-1 and TRBJ2-3; no reliable D call. Germline V lookup: CDR1 SGHRS, CDR2 YFSETQ. V was pared by 0 bases and J by 2 bases, with 10 bases between. This CDR3 region has 15 residues. CDR3 sequence reads: CASSLELNPTDTQYF. The DNA of the CDR3 is TGCGCCAGCAGCTTGGAACTAAACCCCACAGATACGCAGTATTTT.

This clonotype was recorded a few times. The rearrangement joins TRBV27 to TRBJ2-7; 9 bases align to TRBD1. The better agreement between TRBJ2-4 and the DNA end casts doubt on the J call. CDR3 size: 14 residues. Germline CDR1 is MNHEY and CDR2 is SMNVEV (reference sequence). CDR3 in DNA: TGTGCCAGCAGTTCCCAGAGACAGGGGGACATTCAGTACTTC. Amino acid sequence: CASSSQRQGDIQYF.

The DNA of the CDR3 is TGTGCCAGCAGCTTTTTACGGACAGGGGAGGCAACAGATACGCAGTATTTT. It yields the protein CASSFLRTGEATDTQYF. The chain links TRBV7-2 to TRBJ2-3, with TRBD1 matching 9 bases. V gave up 3 bases and J gave up 3 bases; unmatched junction bases: 10. The germline CDR1 and CDR2 sequences are SGHTA and FQGNSA. The CDR3 runs to 17 residues.

This clonotype turned up a few times. V usage is TRBV7-6 and J usage is TRBJ2-1, with 10 bases fitting TRBD2. Germline-derived CDR1 and CDR2 are SGHVS and FNYEAQ. Unmatched junction bases numbered 4, after V lost 2 bases and J lost 6 bases. The CDR3 contains 15 residues. The CDR3 protein is CASSLWLAGANEQFF. Here the CDR3 DNA reads TGTGCCAGCAGCTTATGGCTAGCGGGGGCCAATGAGCAGTTCTTC. The whole variable domain, remainder taken from reference TRBV7-6 and TRBJ2-1, is GAGVSQSPRYKVTKRGQDVALRCDPISGHVSLYWYRQALGQGPEFLTYFNYEAQQDKSGLPNDRFSAERPEGSISTLTIQRTEQRDSAMYRCASSLWLAGANEQFFGPGTRLTVL.

V is TRBV20-1 and J is TRBJ2-3; the match to TRBD2 covers 10 bases. Looked up from germline, CDR1 is DFQATT and CDR2 is SNEGSKA (reference sequence). This CDR3 contains 14 residues. Trimming removed 5 bases from V and 4 bases from J; junction bases left unmatched: 6. CDR3 loop: CSALSGRAPDTQYF. CDR3 coding DNA: TGCAGTGCTTTGAGCGGGAGGGCCCCAGATACGCAGTATTTT.

The CDR3 spells CASSLRQGNSYEQYF. DNA of the CDR3: TGCGCCAGCAGCTTGCGACAGGGAAACTCCTACGAGCAGTACTTC. The chain employs TRBV5-1 and TRBJ2-7; the match to TRBD1 covers 7 bases. This CDR3 is built from 15 residues. The germline V gene has CDR1 SGHRS and CDR2 YFSETQ. After removal of 1 base from V and 0 bases from J, the junction contained 4 bases not matched to a gene.

This clonotype was detected only a few times. The chain carries TRBV7-9 and TRBJ1-2; the D is unclear. V lost 1 base to trimming and J lost 6 bases, with 9 bases between them. CDR3 length: 13 amino acids. Germline-derived CDR1 and CDR2 are SEHNR and FQNEAQ (reference sequence). The chain's CDR3 is CASSLVGSHGYTF. The CDR3 bases are TGTGCCAGCAGCTTAGTAGGGAGCCATGGCTACACCTTC.